This T cell receptor (beta chain) comes out of a study of cytomegalovirus exposure and HLA in healthy donors. Study findings and constraints: Follow-up analysis later connected one missense variant in DCLRE1C with trimming of TCR beta V- and J-genes. Per published accounts, TCR beta sequences correctly predicted the HLA-A and HLA-B alleles of most subjects.

The PCR used 60 Vbeta and 13 Jbeta primers. The assay was immunoSEQ multiplex PCR, and TCRdb's table has in-frame clones only and misses some. The sample yields some 250,000 clones, more than 75% seen once. As for this clone: Its antigen is unknown.

Germline loops: CDR1 SGHKS, CDR2 YYEKEE (reference sequence). J gave up 16 bases and V 5 bases, and 16 bases lay outside the gene matches. This CDR3 spans 15 amino acids. Sequenced: PBMCs. This sequence was found in a woman in her forties in good health and CMV-seropositive. The rearrangement joins TRBV5-5 to TRBJ2-1, with 12 bases matching TRBD2. The DNA of the CDR3 is TGTGCCAGCAGTTTTAGACTAGCGGGAGACCTCGGGGTTTTCTTC. Translated: CASSFRLAGDLGVFF.